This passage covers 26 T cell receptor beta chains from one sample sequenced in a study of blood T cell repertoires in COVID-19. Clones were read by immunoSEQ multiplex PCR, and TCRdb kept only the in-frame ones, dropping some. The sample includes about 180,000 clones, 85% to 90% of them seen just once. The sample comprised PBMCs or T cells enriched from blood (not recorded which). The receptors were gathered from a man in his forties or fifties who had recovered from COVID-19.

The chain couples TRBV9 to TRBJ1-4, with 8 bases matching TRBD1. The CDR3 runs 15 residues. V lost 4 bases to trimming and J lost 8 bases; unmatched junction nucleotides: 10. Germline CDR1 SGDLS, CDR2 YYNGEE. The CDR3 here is CASSSQGDTSEKLFF. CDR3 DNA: TGTGCCAGCAGCTCACAGGGGGACACTTCCGAAAAACTGTTTTTT.

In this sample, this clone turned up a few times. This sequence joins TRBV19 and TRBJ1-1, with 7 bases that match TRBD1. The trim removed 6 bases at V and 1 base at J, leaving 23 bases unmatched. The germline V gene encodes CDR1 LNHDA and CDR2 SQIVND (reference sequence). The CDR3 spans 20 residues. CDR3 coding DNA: TGTGCCAGTAGGATGTTTGGGTCAGGGGGTCCCCATCGGGCGAACACTGAAGCTTTCTTT. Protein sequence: CASRMFGSGGPHRANTEAFF.

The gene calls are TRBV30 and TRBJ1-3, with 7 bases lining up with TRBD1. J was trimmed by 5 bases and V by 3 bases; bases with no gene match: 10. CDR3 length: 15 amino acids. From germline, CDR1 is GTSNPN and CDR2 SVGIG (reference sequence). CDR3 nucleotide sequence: TGTGCCTGGAGCAAGGGACAGACGAGACGAAACACCATATATTTT. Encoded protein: CAWSKGQTRRNTIYF.

CDR3 DNA: TGTGCCAGTGGGACAGCGAATTCACCCCTCCACTTT. Its protein product is CASGTANSPLHF. The chain uses TRBV27 and TRBJ1-6; 7 bases fit TRBD1. V lost 9 bases and J lost 7; bases outside the gene matches: 3. This CDR3 has 12 amino acids. CDR1 is MNHEY and CDR2 is SMNVEV in the germline V gene (reference sequence).

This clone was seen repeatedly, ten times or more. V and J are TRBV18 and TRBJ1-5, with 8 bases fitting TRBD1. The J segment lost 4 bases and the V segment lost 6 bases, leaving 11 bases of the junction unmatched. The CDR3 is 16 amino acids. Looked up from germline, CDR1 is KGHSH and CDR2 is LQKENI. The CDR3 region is CASSPDRQGFNQPQHF. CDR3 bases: TGTGCCAGCTCGCCCGATCGACAGGGGTTTAATCAGCCCCAGCATTTT.

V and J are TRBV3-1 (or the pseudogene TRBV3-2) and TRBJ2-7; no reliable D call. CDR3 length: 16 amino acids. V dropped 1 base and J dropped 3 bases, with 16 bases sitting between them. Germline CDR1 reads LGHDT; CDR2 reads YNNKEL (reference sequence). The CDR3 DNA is TGTGCCAGCAGCCAAGGGCGGAGCCCCTCCATCTACGAGCAGTACTTC. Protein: CASSQGRSPSIYEQYF.

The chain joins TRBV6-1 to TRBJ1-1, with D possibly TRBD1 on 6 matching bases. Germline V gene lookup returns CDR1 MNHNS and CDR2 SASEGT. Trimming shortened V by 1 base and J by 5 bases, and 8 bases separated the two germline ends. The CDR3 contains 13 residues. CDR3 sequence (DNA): TGTGCCAGCAGTGAAGTCCAGGGGACTGAAGCTTTCTTT. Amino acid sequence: CASSEVQGTEAFF.

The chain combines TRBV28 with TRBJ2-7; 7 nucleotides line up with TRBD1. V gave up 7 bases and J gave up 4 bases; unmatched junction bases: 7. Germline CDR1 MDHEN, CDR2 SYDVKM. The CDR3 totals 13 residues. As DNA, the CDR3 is TGTGCCAGCACCACAGGGGTAAGTTACGAGCAGTACTTC. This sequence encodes CASTTGVSYEQYF.

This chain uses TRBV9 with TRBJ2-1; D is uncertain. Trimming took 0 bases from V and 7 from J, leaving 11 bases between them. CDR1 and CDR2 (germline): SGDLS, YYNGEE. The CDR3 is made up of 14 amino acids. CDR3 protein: CASSVATGWNEQFF. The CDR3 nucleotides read TGTGCCAGCAGCGTAGCGACGGGTTGGAATGAGCAGTTCTTC.

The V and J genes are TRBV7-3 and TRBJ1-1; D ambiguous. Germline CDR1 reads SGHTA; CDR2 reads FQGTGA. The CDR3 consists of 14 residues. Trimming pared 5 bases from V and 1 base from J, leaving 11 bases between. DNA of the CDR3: TGTGCCAGCAGCCTATCCCCGGGGAACACTGAAGCTTTCTTT. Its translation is CASSLSPGNTEAFF. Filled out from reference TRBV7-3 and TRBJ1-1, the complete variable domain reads GAGVSQTPSNKVTEKGKYVELRCDPISGHTALYWYRQSLGQGPEFLIYFQGTGAADDSGLPNDRFFAVRPEGSVSTLKIQRTERGDSAVYLCASSLSPGNTEAFFGQGTRLTVV.

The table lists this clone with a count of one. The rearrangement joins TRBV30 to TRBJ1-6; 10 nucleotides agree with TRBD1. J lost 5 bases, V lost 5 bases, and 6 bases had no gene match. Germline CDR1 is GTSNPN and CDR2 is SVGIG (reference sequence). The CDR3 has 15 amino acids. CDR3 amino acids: CAWRRQGADNSPLHF. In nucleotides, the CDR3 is TGTGCCTGGCGGCGACAGGGGGCGGATAATTCACCCCTCCACTTT.

In DNA form, the CDR3 reads TGTGCCAGCAGGCCGCGCGGACACTCCTACGAGCAGTACTTC. Its translation is CASRPRGHSYEQYF. The chain links TRBV2 to TRBJ2-7; D is possibly TRBD1 (5 bases). Trimming shortened V by 6 bases and J by 0 bases, and 12 bases separated the two germline ends. CDR1 is SNHLY and CDR2 is FYNNEI in the germline V gene. This CDR3 spans 14 amino acids.

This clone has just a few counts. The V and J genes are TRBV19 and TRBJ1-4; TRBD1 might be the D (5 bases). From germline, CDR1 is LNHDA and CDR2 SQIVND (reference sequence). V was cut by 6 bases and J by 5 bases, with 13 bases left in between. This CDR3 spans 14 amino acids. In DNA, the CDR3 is TGTGCCAGTAGCATGGGGGGGGGAAATGAAAAACTGTTTTTT. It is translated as CASSMGGGNEKLFF.

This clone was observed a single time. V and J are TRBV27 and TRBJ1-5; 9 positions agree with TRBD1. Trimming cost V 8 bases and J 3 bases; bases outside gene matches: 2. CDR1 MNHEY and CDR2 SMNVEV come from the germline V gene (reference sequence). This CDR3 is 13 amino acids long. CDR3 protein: CASGTGNNQPQHF. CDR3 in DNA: TGTGCCAGCGGGACAGGGAACAATCAGCCCCAGCATTTT.

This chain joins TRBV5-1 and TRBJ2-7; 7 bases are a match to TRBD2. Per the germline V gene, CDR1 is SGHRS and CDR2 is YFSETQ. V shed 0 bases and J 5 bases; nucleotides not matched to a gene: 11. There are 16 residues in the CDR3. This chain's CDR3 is CASSLAQSGTGNEQYF. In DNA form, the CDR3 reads TGCGCCAGCAGCTTGGCTCAGAGCGGGACGGGCAACGAGCAGTACTTC.

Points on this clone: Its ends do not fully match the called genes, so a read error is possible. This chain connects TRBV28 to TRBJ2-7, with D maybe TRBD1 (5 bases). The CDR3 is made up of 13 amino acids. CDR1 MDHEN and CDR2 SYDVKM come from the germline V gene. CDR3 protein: CASSWPQGELFNF. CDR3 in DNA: TGTGCCAGCAGTTGGCCGCAGGGCGAACTTTTCAACTTC.

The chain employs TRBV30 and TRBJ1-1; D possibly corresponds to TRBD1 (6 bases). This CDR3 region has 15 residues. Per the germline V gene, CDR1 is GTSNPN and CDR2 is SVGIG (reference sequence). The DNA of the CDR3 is TGTGCTATGACGGCCGGGACACCCACGAGAACTGAAGCTTTCTTT. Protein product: CAMTAGTPTRTEAFF.

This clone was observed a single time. CDR3 amino acids: CASSVGSGSSGEQYF. In DNA, the CDR3 is TGTGCCAGCAGCGTAGGAAGCGGGAGCTCCGGCGAGCAGTACTTC. The rearrangement joins TRBV9 to TRBJ2-7; 8 bases are a match to TRBD2. The ends lost 0 bases at V and 6 bases at J; junction bases unmatched: 8. Germline CDR1 is SGDLS and CDR2 is YYNGEE. The CDR3 loop spans 15 amino acids.

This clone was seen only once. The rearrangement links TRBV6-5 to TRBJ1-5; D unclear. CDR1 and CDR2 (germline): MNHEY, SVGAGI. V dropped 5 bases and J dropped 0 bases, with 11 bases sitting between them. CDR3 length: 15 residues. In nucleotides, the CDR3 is TGTGCCAGCAGTCGAACACAGAATAGCAATCAGCCCCAGCATTTT. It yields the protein CASSRTQNSNQPQHF.

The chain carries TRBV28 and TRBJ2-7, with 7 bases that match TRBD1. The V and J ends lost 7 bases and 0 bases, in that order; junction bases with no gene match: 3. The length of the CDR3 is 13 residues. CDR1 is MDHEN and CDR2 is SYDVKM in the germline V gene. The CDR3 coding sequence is TGTGCCAGCACGGGGACAGTCTCCTACGAGCAGTACTTC. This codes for CASTGTVSYEQYF. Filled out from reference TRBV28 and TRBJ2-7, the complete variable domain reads DVKVTQSSRYLVKRTGEKVFLECVQDMDHENMFWYRQDPGLGLRLIYFSYDVKMKEKGDIPEGYSVSREKKERFSLILESASTNQTSMYLCASTGTVSYEQYFGPGTRLTVT.

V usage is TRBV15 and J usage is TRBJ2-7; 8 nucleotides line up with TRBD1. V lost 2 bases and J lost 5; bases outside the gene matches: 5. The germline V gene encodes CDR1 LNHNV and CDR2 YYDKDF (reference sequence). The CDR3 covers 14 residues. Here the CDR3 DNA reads TGTGCCACCAGCAGACCTCCGGGACAGGACGAGCAGTACTTC. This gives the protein CATSRPPGQDEQYF.

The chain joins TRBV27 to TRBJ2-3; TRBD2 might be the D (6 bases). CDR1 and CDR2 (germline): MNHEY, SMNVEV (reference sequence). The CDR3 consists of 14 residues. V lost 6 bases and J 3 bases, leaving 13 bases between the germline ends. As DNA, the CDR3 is TGTGCCAGCAGCTCGGGAGTAATTACAGATACGCAGTATTTT. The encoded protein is CASSSGVITDTQYF.

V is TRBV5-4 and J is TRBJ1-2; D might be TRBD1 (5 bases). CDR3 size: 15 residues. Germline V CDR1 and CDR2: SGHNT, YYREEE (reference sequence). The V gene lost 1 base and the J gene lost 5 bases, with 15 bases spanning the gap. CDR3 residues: CASSLPRQLSYGYTF. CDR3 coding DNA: TGTGCCAGCAGCTTGCCCAGACAGCTGTCTTATGGCTACACCTTC.

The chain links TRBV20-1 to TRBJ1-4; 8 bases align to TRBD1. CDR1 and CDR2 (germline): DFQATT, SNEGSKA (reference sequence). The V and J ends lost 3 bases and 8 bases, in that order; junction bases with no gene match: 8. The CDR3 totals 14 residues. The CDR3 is CSASGQGLREKLFF. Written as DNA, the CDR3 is TGCAGTGCTAGTGGACAGGGCCTAAGGGAAAAACTGTTTTTT.

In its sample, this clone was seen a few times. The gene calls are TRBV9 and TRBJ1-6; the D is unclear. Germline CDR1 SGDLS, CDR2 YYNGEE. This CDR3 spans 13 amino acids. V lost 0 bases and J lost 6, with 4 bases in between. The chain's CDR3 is CASSVGGNSPLHF. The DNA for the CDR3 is TGTGCCAGCAGCGTAGGAGGTAATTCACCCCTCCACTTT. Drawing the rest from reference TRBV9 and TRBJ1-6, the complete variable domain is DSGVTQTPKHLITATGQRVTLRCSPRSGDLSVYWYQQSLDQGLQFLIQYYNGEERAKGNILERFSAQQFPDLHSELNLSSLELGDSALYFCASSVGGNSPLHFGNGTRLTVT.

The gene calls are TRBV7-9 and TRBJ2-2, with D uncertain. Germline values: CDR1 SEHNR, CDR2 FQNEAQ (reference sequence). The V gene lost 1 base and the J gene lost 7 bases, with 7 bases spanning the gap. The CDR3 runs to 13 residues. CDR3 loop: CASSLVSVGELFF. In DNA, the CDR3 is TGTGCCAGCAGCTTAGTATCCGTCGGGGAGCTGTTTTTT.